The clone carrying this TCR beta chain was recorded at least ten times. Antigen specificity is unknown. The sample is drawn from a study of T cells in Graves' hyperthyroidism and ophthalmopathy. Study details: Peripheral blood was taken when the disease was first diagnosed, before any treatment began. Study findings and constraints: Blood also contained most expanded thyroid clonotypes above 0.001.

Trimming stripped 7 bases from V and 3 bases from J, with 18 bases between. The CDR3 is made up of 15 amino acids. The V gene's germline CDR1 is MDHEN and CDR2 SYDVKM. Amplified regions were TCR beta CDR3 sequences from RNA transcripts. Carried out on the TCR CDR3, a first-round RT-PCR used the HTBI primer set. TCRdb reprocessed the multiplex PCR reads via MiXCR and lists one record per CDR3 protein. The sample contains about 350,000 distinct CDR3 sequences, approximately 14% of which appear only once. The clonotype was recovered from a woman aged 40 to 49 with Graves' ophthalmopathy. The chain has TRBV28 and TRBJ1-1; weak D call: TRBD1 (5 bases). The sequenced sample was blood. In nucleotides, the CDR3 is TGTGCCAGCAATCGCGCGGGGGTAGTGGACACTGAAGCTTTCTTT. Its translation: CASNRAGVVDTEAFF.